This note documents a single T cell receptor beta chain sequence. Its target is not known. From germline, CDR1 is SGHTA and CDR2 FQGNSA. The CDR3 is 14 residues long. Trimming stripped 3 bases from V and 7 bases from J, with 13 bases between. The data stem from a study of T cell responses to AZD1222 COVID-19 vaccine. The study, taken as a whole, reports: Close to half of all spike-specific TCRs reportedly target regions of the variants that are unmutated.

Clones were read by immunoSEQ multiplex PCR, and TCRdb kept only the in-frame ones, dropping some. The table includes about 160,000 clones, 90% detected once. This specimen was peripheral blood, taken on day 0 of AZD1222 vaccination. The clonotype was recovered from an adult in good health. The chain recombines TRBV7-2 with TRBJ1-3; no firm D call. In nucleotides, the CDR3 is TGTGCCAGCAGCTTTCTCGGGGTTAGGAACACCATATATTTT. Translated: CASSFLGVRNTIYF.